The clone carrying this TCR beta chain showed up just a few times. Baseline, cycle 4 day 1, and cycle 7 day 1 were the blood sampling points. Looked up from germline, CDR1 is SGHNT and CDR2 is YYREEE (reference sequence). V trimming: 4 bases; J trimming: 2 bases; junction bases outside the gene matches: 8. The CDR3 extends over 15 amino acids. The sample comes from a study of OX40 agonist ivuxolimab in advanced cancers. On the study more broadly: Patient treatment consisted of intravenous ivuxolimab administration every 2 weeks at 0.01 to 10 mg/kg. Patients with prior anti-PD-1, anti-PD-L1 or anti-CTLA-4 therapy were eligible; 40% to 45% had some.

Sequencing used immunoSEQ multiplex PCR; TCRdb keeps in-frame clones, though not all of them. In the table there are some 44,000 clones, around 80% of which are singletons. Sequencing used CD4+ or CD8+ T cells sorted from blood, obtained in a trial of the OX40 agonist ivuxolimab. This TCR came from an adult with an advanced solid tumor such as melanoma, head and neck, liver or kidney cancer. The V gene is TRBV5-4, the J gene TRBJ2-7, with 8 nucleotides matching TRBD1. The CDR3 reads CASSRSGTGPYEQYF. For the CDR3, the DNA is TGTGCCAGCAGCCGTTCCGGGACAGGACCCTACGAGCAGTACTTC.